One sample yielded the 26 T cell receptor beta chains listed below, sequenced in a study of blood T cell repertoires in COVID-19. Sequencing used immunoSEQ multiplex PCR; TCRdb keeps in-frame clones, though not all of them. The sample includes hundreds of thousands of clones, under 90% of them seen just once. The sample comprised peripheral blood. These receptors came from a man over 45 with acute or convalescent COVID-19.

The chain couples TRBV6-5 to TRBJ1-6; TRBD1 aligns across 8 bases. Germline V gives CDR1 MNHEY, CDR2 SVGAGI. The trim removed 2 bases at V and 10 bases at J, leaving 7 bases unmatched. The CDR3 runs 15 residues. The CDR3 DNA follows: TGTGCCAGCAGTTACGCGGACAGGGTTGTATCACCCCTCCACTTT. This codes for CASSYADRVVSPLHF.

In DNA form, the CDR3 reads TGCGCCAGCAGCCCGCAACACACGAACACTGAAGCTTTCTTT. It is translated as CASSPQHTNTEAFF. V gene TRBV4-1 combines with J gene TRBJ1-1; no clear D. Trimming left V 4 bases short and J 1 base short, with 10 bases between. Per germline, CDR1 MGHRA and CDR2 YSYEKL. The CDR3 spans 14 residues.

The CDR3 reads CASSLGFVRHPDRTYGYTF. The CDR3 DNA is TGTGCCAGCAGCTTAGGATTCGTTAGGCATCCCGACAGGACCTATGGCTACACCTTC. The chain carries TRBV13 and TRBJ1-2; weak D call: TRBD1 (6 bases). The CDR3 loop spans 19 amino acids. Per germline, CDR1 PRHDT and CDR2 FYEKMQ (reference sequence). The V and J ends lost 0 bases and 4 bases respectively, with 24 bases between them.

The chain carries TRBV10-3 and TRBJ1-2; D gene unclear. Germline loops: CDR1 ENHRY, CDR2 SYGVKD. Trimming left V 6 bases short and J 5 bases short, with 13 bases between. The CDR3 is 13 amino acids. Written as DNA, the CDR3 is TGTGCCATCAGGGCCACTGGCGGGTATGGCTACACCTTC. It encodes CAIRATGGYGYTF.

This clone was seen once. The J gene is TRBJ1-1, the V gene TRBV30, with no clear D. The CDR3 extends over 12 amino acids. Per the germline V gene, CDR1 is GTSNPN and CDR2 is SVGIG (reference sequence). Trimming pared 4 bases from V and 4 bases from J, leaving 10 bases between. The CDR3 sequence is CAWMPSGTEAFF. Here the CDR3 DNA reads TGTGCCTGGATGCCCAGCGGCACTGAAGCTTTCTTT.

This clone was seen a few times. The V and J genes are TRBV18 and TRBJ1-4; tentative D call: TRBD1 (6 bases). The V gene lost 1 base and the J gene lost 1 base, with 7 bases spanning the gap. The CDR3 runs 15 residues. CDR1 is KGHSH and CDR2 is LQKENI in the germline V gene. The CDR3 bases are TGTGCCAGCTCACCACGGACAGTAACTAATGAAAAACTGTTTTTT. It translates to CASSPRTVTNEKLFF.

V and J are TRBV6-6 and TRBJ2-3, with D uncertain. There are 13 residues in the CDR3. The germline V gene encodes CDR1 MNHNY and CDR2 SVGAGI (reference sequence). The V and J ends lost 1 base and 4 bases respectively, with 6 bases between them. In DNA form, the CDR3 reads TGTGCCAGCAGTTACTTTATTTCAGATACGCAGTATTTT. Its translation is CASSYFISDTQYF.

The CDR3 sequence: CASSFDRPYGYTF. Written as DNA, the CDR3 is TGTGCCAGCAGTTTCGACAGGCCGTATGGCTACACCTTC. The chain uses TRBV12-3 or TRBV12-4 and TRBJ1-2; D is possibly TRBD1 (6 bases). This CDR3 comprises 13 residues. Trimming cost V 3 bases and J 5 bases, with 10 bases left between them.

The table lists this clone with a count of one. The chain links TRBV28 to TRBJ2-5; 9 positions agree with TRBD2. V shed 5 bases, J shed 3 bases, and the junction held 7 bases outside the gene matches. The CDR3 length is 15 residues. Germline lookup yields CDR1 MDHEN and CDR2 SYDVKM. CDR3 in amino acids: CASSTRGGAEETQYF. The DNA of the CDR3 is TGTGCCAGCAGTACACGCGGGGGGGCGGAAGAGACCCAGTACTTC.

The V call is TRBV6-5, the J call TRBJ2-2; perhaps TRBD2 as D (5 bases). Germline V lookup: CDR1 MNHEY, CDR2 SVGAGI. Trimming removed 2 bases at V and 6 bases at J, with 16 bases between. The CDR3 spans 16 residues. CDR3 loop: CASSYSVPLRAGELFF. CDR3 sequence (DNA): TGTGCCAGCAGTTACAGTGTCCCGCTGAGGGCCGGGGAGCTGTTTTTT.

The CDR3 DNA sequence: TGTGCCAGCAGCTTAGTCGCAGGATTGAACACTGAAGCTTTCTTT. Protein sequence: CASSLVAGLNTEAFF. The chain uses TRBV7-6 and TRBJ1-1; no clear D gene. V gave up 1 base and J gave up 0 bases, with 9 bases separating them. The CDR3 spans 15 residues. CDR1 and CDR2 from the germline V gene are SGHVS and FNYEAQ.

The V call is TRBV29-1, the J call TRBJ1-2; D is perhaps TRBD1 (6 bases). The germline V gene encodes CDR1 SQVTM and CDR2 ANQGSEA. The CDR3 is 12 amino acids. Trimming took 2 bases from V and 8 from J, leaving 12 bases between them. DNA for the CDR3: TGCAGCGTTGAACGGGGGGCGATGGGCTACACCTTC. This translates into CSVERGAMGYTF.

CDR3 in DNA: TGCGCCAGCAGTGCTTCTACAGGGAAGGGCGTTTTGTCCTATAATTCACCCCTCCACTTT. Amino acids: CASSASTGKGVLSYNSPLHF. The chain combines TRBV10-2 with TRBJ1-6; possible D gene TRBD1, 6 bases. Germline V gene lookup returns CDR1 WSHSY and CDR2 SAAADI. The CDR3 contains 20 residues. Trimming cost V 4 bases and J 1 base, with 23 bases left between them.

The chain combines TRBV11-2 with TRBJ2-4; 12 nucleotides line up with TRBD1. V trimming: 3 bases; J trimming: 5 bases; junction bases outside the gene matches: 2. Germline V CDR1 and CDR2: SGHAT, FQNNGV. This CDR3 spans 15 amino acids. CDR3 nucleotides: TGTGCCAGCAGCTTTGGGACAGGGGGCGAAAACATTCAGTACTTC. As protein: CASSFGTGGENIQYF.

The chain joins TRBV6-5 to TRBJ1-1, with TRBD1 matching over 8 bases. V dropped 0 bases and J dropped 7; count of bases not matched to a gene: 1. Germline values: CDR1 MNHEY, CDR2 SVGAGI. The CDR3 loop spans 13 amino acids. The DNA for the CDR3 is TGTGCCAGCAGTTACTCCGGGACAGGTGAAGCTTTCTTT. This translates into CASSYSGTGEAFF.

The chain uses TRBV7-9 and TRBJ2-3, with 10 bases matching TRBD1. The germline CDR1 and CDR2 sequences are SEHNR and FQNEAQ (reference sequence). CDR3 size: 14 residues. J gave up 5 bases and V 3 bases, and 2 bases lay outside the gene matches. The CDR3 DNA sequence: TGTGCCAGCAGCTTTGGGACAGGGGAAGATACGCAGTATTTT. It codes for CASSFGTGEDTQYF.

The chain recombines TRBV7-6 with TRBJ2-1, with 11 bases fitting TRBD2. J lost 10 bases, V lost 5 bases, and 10 bases had no gene match. This CDR3 has 15 residues. CDR1 is SGHVS and CDR2 is FNYEAQ in the germline V gene. The CDR3 region is CASSGNSGGVGEQFF. CDR3 bases: TGTGCCAGCAGCGGGAATAGCGGGGGGGTCGGAGAGCAGTTCTTC.

This clone came up a few times. The chain joins TRBV12-5 to TRBJ1-2, with D possibly matching TRBD1 (5 bases). The CDR3 runs to 13 residues. The V end lost 3 bases, the J end lost 7 bases, and 12 bases lay between the germline ends. The V gene's germline CDR1 is LGHNT and CDR2 FRNRAP. CDR3 loop: CASGLREGSGYTF. Here the CDR3 DNA reads TGTGCTAGTGGTTTAAGGGAGGGGTCTGGCTACACCTTC.

The chain uses TRBV18 and TRBJ1-2; TRBD1 matches 9 bases. V shed 7 bases and J 6 bases; nucleotides not matched to a gene: 6. CDR3 length: 13 residues. Germline-derived CDR1 and CDR2 are KGHSH and LQKENI. CDR3 sequence: CASLRDREDGYTF. CDR3 nucleotide sequence: TGTGCCAGCTTACGGGACAGGGAGGATGGCTACACCTTC.

The chain uses TRBV4-2 and TRBJ2-1; 11 bases are shared with TRBD1. The germline V gene encodes CDR1 LGHNA and CDR2 YNFKEQ. CDR3 length: 16 residues. V dropped 3 bases and J dropped 3; count of bases not matched to a gene: 4. CDR3 nucleotide sequence: TGTGCCAGCAGCCACGCCGGGACAGGGGGCTACAATGAGCAGTTCTTC. Its translation: CASSHAGTGGYNEQFF.

The rearrangement joins TRBV4-1 to TRBJ1-4, with D uncertain. Germline V gives CDR1 MGHRA, CDR2 YSYEKL. V was cut by 1 base and J by 4 bases, with 16 bases left in between. This CDR3 has 17 residues. The CDR3 spells CASSQVESGRLNEKLFF. Here the CDR3 DNA reads TGCGCCAGCAGCCAAGTGGAATCGGGAAGGCTTAATGAAAAACTGTTTTTT.

The V call is TRBV6-5, the J call TRBJ1-2, with 7 bases lining up with TRBD1. The V gene end was trimmed by 6 bases and the J gene end by 2 bases; junction bases not matched to a gene: 3. Germline V gene data show CDR1 as MNHEY and CDR2 as SVGAGI. This CDR3 has 13 amino acids. The CDR3 loop is CASSQTGNYGYTF. Written as DNA, the CDR3 is TGTGCCAGCAGCCAGACAGGGAACTATGGCTACACCTTC.

This chain connects TRBV5-4 to TRBJ2-3, with 9 positions matching TRBD2. Germline V gene data show CDR1 as SGHNT and CDR2 as YYREEE (reference sequence). The CDR3 consists of 18 residues. J was trimmed by 0 bases and V by 0 bases; bases with no gene match: 8. For the CDR3, the DNA is TGTGCCAGCAGCTTGGGGGCGGGGGGGCCCTTAAGCACAGATACGCAGTATTTT. Translation gives CASSLGAGGPLSTDTQYF.

The genes are TRBV19 and TRBJ2-7, with D possibly being TRBD2 (7 bases). Germline V CDR1 and CDR2: LNHDA, SQIVND (reference sequence). This CDR3 is 16 amino acids long. Trimming shortened V by 5 bases and J by 2 bases, and 19 bases separated the two germline ends. DNA for the CDR3: TGTGCCAGTAGTTCCCCTAGGGGGGGGGCAGCCTACGAGCAGTACTTC. Translating it yields CASSSPRGGAAYEQYF. The full variable domain, rest sourced from reference TRBV19 and TRBJ2-7, is DGGITQSPKYLFRKEGQNVTLSCEQNLNHDAMYWYRQDPGQGLRLIYYSQIVNDFQKGDIAEGYSVSREKKESFPLTVTSAQKNPTAFYLCASSSPRGGAAYEQYFGPGTRLTVT.

The CDR3 DNA follows: TGTGCCAGCAGTTTCTCTGGGGACTTCTACAATGAGCAGTTCTTC. As protein: CASSFSGDFYNEQFF. The chain recombines TRBV27 with TRBJ2-1, with a weak D call TRBD2 (6 bases). This CDR3 is 15 amino acids long. Germline values: CDR1 MNHEY, CDR2 SMNVEV (reference sequence). V lost 3 bases, J lost 3 bases, and 12 bases lay in between.

The chain recombines TRBV5-1 with TRBJ1-2; D gene ambiguous. Germline assignment: CDR1 SGHRS and CDR2 YFSETQ. Between the trimmed V and J ends, which lost 0 bases and 4 bases, there was a span of 4 bases. This CDR3 contains 12 residues. The CDR3 protein is CASSLGAYGYTF. The CDR3, as DNA: TGCGCCAGCAGCTTGGGAGCCTATGGCTACACCTTC.